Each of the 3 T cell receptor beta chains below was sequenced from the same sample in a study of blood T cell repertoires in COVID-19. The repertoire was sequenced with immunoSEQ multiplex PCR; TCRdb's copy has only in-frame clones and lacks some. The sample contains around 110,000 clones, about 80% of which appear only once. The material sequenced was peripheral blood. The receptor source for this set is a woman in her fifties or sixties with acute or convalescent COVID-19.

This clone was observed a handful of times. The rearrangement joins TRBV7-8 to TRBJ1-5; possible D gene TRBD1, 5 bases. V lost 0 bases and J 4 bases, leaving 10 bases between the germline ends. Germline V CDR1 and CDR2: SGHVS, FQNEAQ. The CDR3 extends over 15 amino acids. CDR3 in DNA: TGTGCCAGCAGCTTAGCGTTGACAGCGAATCAGCCCCAGCATTTT. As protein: CASSLALTANQPQHF.

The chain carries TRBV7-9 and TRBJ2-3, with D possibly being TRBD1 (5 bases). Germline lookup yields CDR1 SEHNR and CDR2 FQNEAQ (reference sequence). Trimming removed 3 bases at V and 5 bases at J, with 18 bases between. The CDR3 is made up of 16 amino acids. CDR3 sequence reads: CASSLMSRGAGDTQYF. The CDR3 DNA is TGTGCCAGCAGCTTGATGTCGCGTGGGGCCGGAGATACGCAGTATTTT.

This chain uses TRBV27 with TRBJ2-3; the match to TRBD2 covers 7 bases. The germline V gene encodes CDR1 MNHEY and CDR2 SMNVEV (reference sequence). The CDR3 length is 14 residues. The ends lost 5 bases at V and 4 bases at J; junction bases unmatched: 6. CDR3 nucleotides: TGTGCCAGCAGTAAGACTAGCCCGCCAGATACGCAGTATTTT. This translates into CASSKTSPPDTQYF.